These 20 T cell receptor beta chains were all obtained from the same sample, sequenced in a study of regulatory T cells in long-lasting Graves disease. Researchers made TCR beta libraries by using iRepertoire HTBI primers and running Arm-PCR on CDR3 regions. TCRdb recomputed calls from the multiplex PCR reads with MiXCR, one row per CDR3 protein. The table has about 540,000 distinct CDR3 sequences, roughly 13% seen once. Time point meaning: newly diagnosed GD, antithyroid drugs for less than 3 months. PBMCs were the source of the RNA used for TCR sequencing. The same sample was also used in a study of T cells in Graves' hyperthyroidism and ophthalmopathy.

The input for sequencing was peripheral blood mononuclear cells (PBMCs), taken at new diagnosis, from a patient treated with antithyroid drugs. The receptors were sampled from a man aged 25-40 years with Graves disease.

A note on this clonotype: A far larger clone is one nucleotide away, so this likely arose from a read error. The chain employs TRBV20-1 and TRBJ2-5; D may be TRBD2 (6 bases). The end of the DNA fits TRBJ2-1 better, so the J call may be wrong. This CDR3 has 16 amino acids. The germline CDR1 and CDR2 sequences are DFQATT and SNEGSKA (reference sequence). Here the CDR3 DNA reads TGCAGTGCTAGAGCGCCAGGGCTATCGGGGGACAATGAGCAGTTCTTC. Translation: CSARAPGLSGDNEQFF.

In this sample, this clonotype turned up once. An end of the junction differs from the germline gene, which may be a read error. This chain joins TRBV29-1 and TRBJ2-7, with D tentatively TRBD1 or TRBD2 (5 bases each). The CDR3 loop spans 15 amino acids. Per germline, CDR1 SQVTM and CDR2 ANQGSEA. CDR3 bases: TGCAGCGCTAGGGGACGGGCCGGTGGCTTCTACAAGCAGTACTTC. It encodes CSARGRAGGFYKQYF.

This clonotype was picked up a small number of times. A much bigger clone sits one base away, suggesting this may be a read error. This chain links TRBV3-1 with TRBJ1-1; D perhaps matches TRBD1 (5 bases). In germline, CDR1 is LGHDT, CDR2 YNNKEL (reference sequence). There are 14 residues in the CDR3. The DNA for the CDR3 is TGTGACAGCACCAGTAGGGGCATGAACACTGAAGCTTTCTTT. Its protein product is CDSTSRGMNTEAFF.

The rearrangement links TRBV10-3 to TRBJ2-7; 8 bases agree with TRBD2. The trim removed 6 bases at V and 1 base at J, leaving 5 bases unmatched. Germline CDR1 ENHRY, CDR2 SYGVKD. The length of the CDR3 is 14 residues. DNA for the CDR3: TGTGCCATCAGCCCCACTAGCGGTTCCTACGAGCAGTACTTC. Amino acids: CAISPTSGSYEQYF.

Many counts were recorded for this clonotype. This chain joins TRBV6-1 and TRBJ2-5, with no clear D. Per germline, CDR1 MNHNS and CDR2 SASEGT. This CDR3 is built from 13 residues. Trimming pared 8 bases from V and 1 base from J, leaving 11 bases between. The CDR3 reads CASSGNSQETQYF. The CDR3 DNA reads as TGTGCCAGCTCGGGTAACAGCCAAGAGACCCAGTACTTC.

About this clonotype: A much larger clone is a single base away; this may be a read error. The chain recombines TRBV5-5 with TRBJ2-7; 7 nucleotides match TRBD2. Losses at the gene ends were 2 bases for V and 7 bases for J; bases not matched to a gene: 12. CDR3 length: 15 residues. CDR1 and CDR2 from the germline V gene are SGHKS and YYEKEE (reference sequence). The CDR3 DNA reads TGTGCCAGCAGCTTAACGGTCGGGAGGTACAATGAGCAGTACTTC. Protein: CASSLTVGRYNEQYF.

This clonotype was seen a few times. The rearrangement joins TRBV19 to TRBJ2-3; 9 bases align to TRBD1. The germline gives CDR1 LNHDA, CDR2 SQIVND (reference sequence). This CDR3 has 15 amino acids. V shed 6 bases, J shed 5 bases, and the junction held 9 bases outside the gene matches. In DNA form, the CDR3 reads TGTGCCAGTAGGATTGGGACAGGGTTGAAAGATACGCAGTATTTT. It codes for CASRIGTGLKDTQYF.

As to this clonotype: The germline gene is not matched at one end of the junction; a read error may be the cause. This sequence joins TRBV7-2 and TRBJ2-7, with D perhaps matching TRBD2 (5 bases). The CDR3 extends over 14 amino acids. CDR1 SGHTA and CDR2 FQGNSA come from the germline V gene. Here the CDR3 DNA reads TGTGCCAGCAGCTTATCGGGAAGCTATTACGTGCAGTACTTC. Translation gives CASSLSGSYYVQYF. The whole variable domain, remainder taken from reference TRBV7-2 and TRBJ2-7, is GAGVSQSPSNKVTEKGKDVELRCDPISGHTALYWYRQSLGQGLEFLIYFQGNSAPDKSGLPSDRFSAERTGGSVSTLTIQRTQQEDSAVYLCASSLSGSYYVQYFGPGTRLTVT.

This clonotype appeared a few times. The rearrangement uses TRBV28 and TRBJ2-7; TRBD2 matches at 11 bases. V trimming: 6 bases; J trimming: 0 bases; junction bases outside the gene matches: 4. This CDR3 is 15 amino acids long. Germline CDR1 reads MDHEN; CDR2 reads SYDVKM. The CDR3 is CASSIGLAGSYEQYF. The CDR3 coding sequence is TGTGCCAGCAGCATCGGACTAGCGGGCTCCTACGAGCAGTACTTC.

This clonotype was counted many times. V gene TRBV29-1 combines with J gene TRBJ2-3; D uncertain. In germline, CDR1 is SQVTM, CDR2 ANQGSEA. The CDR3 is made up of 14 amino acids. V lost 5 bases to trimming and J lost 5 bases, with 17 bases between them. CDR3 nucleotides: TGCAGCGTTCCCGGCCCAGTTTATCTAGATACGCAGTATTTT. It codes for CSVPGPVYLDTQYF.

In this sample, this clonotype turned up many times. The chain uses TRBV6-1 and TRBJ1-2; D is ambiguous. Looked up from germline, CDR1 is MNHNS and CDR2 is SASEGT. V was clipped by 7 bases and J by 0 bases, with 9 bases between them. This CDR3 is 13 amino acids long. The CDR3 reads CASMIGANYGYTF. Here the CDR3 DNA reads TGTGCCAGCATGATTGGAGCTAACTATGGCTACACCTTC.

As to this clonotype: With a much larger clone just one base away, this may be a read error. V and J are TRBV12-3 or TRBV12-4 and TRBJ2-5; 8 bases line up with TRBD1. The CDR3 runs 13 residues. In DNA, the CDR3 is TGTGCCAGCAGTTCCGACCCGGGACAGGATCGCGACTTC. Amino acids: CASSSDPGQDRDF.

This clonotype came up many times. The V and J genes are TRBV10-3 and TRBJ2-1, with TRBD1 matching 9 bases. The CDR3 is 14 residues long. Germline trimming cut 2 bases from V and 6 bases from J; bases unmatched to any gene: 2. Germline V lookup: CDR1 ENHRY, CDR2 SYGVKD. CDR3 residues: CAISERDRANEQFF. CDR3 DNA sequence: TGTGCCATCAGTGAGCGGGACAGGGCCAATGAGCAGTTCTTC.

Many counts were recorded for this clonotype. The chain employs TRBV12-3 or TRBV12-4 and TRBJ2-1, with D perhaps being TRBD1 or TRBD2 (6 bases each). Trimming shortened V by 1 base and J by 8 bases, and 12 bases separated the two germline ends. The CDR3 length is 14 residues. The CDR3 sequence: CASSLEGGGDEQFF. The DNA for the CDR3 is TGTGCCAGCAGTTTAGAGGGGGGCGGCGATGAGCAGTTCTTC.

There are many counts of this clonotype. V gene TRBV5-1 combines with J gene TRBJ2-2; 10 bases agree with TRBD2. Germline V gives CDR1 SGHRS, CDR2 YFSETQ. The CDR3 contains 16 residues. Losses at the gene ends were 6 bases for V and 0 bases for J; bases not matched to a gene: 5. CDR3 sequence: CASTLSGRANTGELFF. Here the CDR3 DNA reads TGCGCCAGCACCCTGAGCGGGAGGGCGAACACCGGGGAGCTGTTTTTT.

Worth noting for this clonotype: A read error is the likely source, as a far larger clone sits one nucleotide away. The V and J genes are TRBV12-3 or TRBV12-4 and TRBJ2-5, with 10 bases fitting TRBD2. The end of the DNA is better explained by TRBJ2-1, so the J call may be wrong. The CDR3 is 14 amino acids. The CDR3 here is CASSTSGDYDEQFF. CDR3 coding DNA: TGTGCCAGCAGTACTAGCGGGGATTACGATGAGCAGTTCTTC.

This clonotype was counted many times. The chain employs TRBV20-1 and TRBJ2-5; a weak D match, TRBD1 (8 bases). The V gene lost 3 bases and the J gene lost 9 bases, with 14 bases spanning the gap. Germline V gene sequence: CDR1 DFQATT, CDR2 SNEGSKA (reference sequence). This CDR3 is 12 amino acids long. CDR3 protein: CSARITGGAQYF. The CDR3 DNA is TGCAGTGCTAGGATTACAGGGGGGGCCCAGTACTTC.

Many counts were recorded for this clonotype. The V gene is TRBV20-1, the J gene TRBJ2-7; 8 nucleotides agree with TRBD2. This CDR3 spans 13 amino acids. Looked up from germline, CDR1 is DFQATT and CDR2 is SNEGSKA (reference sequence). The DNA of the CDR3 is TGCAGAGCTTCGAGCGGGAGCTCCTACGAGCAGTACTTC. Amino acid sequence: CRASSGSSYEQYF.

The table lists this clonotype with many counts. The chain links TRBV29-1 to TRBJ1-2; D perhaps matches TRBD1 (5 bases). V was trimmed by 4 bases and J by 1 base, leaving 13 bases between them. This CDR3 spans 14 amino acids. Per the germline V gene, CDR1 is SQVTM and CDR2 is ANQGSEA. The DNA for the CDR3 is TGCAGCGTTGCCCTGGGGCAAGTTAACTATGGCTACACCTTC. Its protein is CSVALGQVNYGYTF.

This clonotype was recorded at least ten times. V gene TRBV11-2 combines with J gene TRBJ1-2, with D perhaps matching TRBD1 (5 bases). V gave up 2 bases and J gave up 8 bases, with 12 bases separating them. The germline V gene has CDR1 SGHAT and CDR2 FQNNGV. The CDR3 contains 13 residues. CDR3 amino acids: CASSLRSGAGYTF. The CDR3 DNA reads as TGTGCCAGCAGCTTACGGTCTGGGGCCGGCTACACCTTC.